The 13 T cell receptor beta chains below come from one sample, sequenced in a study of control samples from healthy donors and cancer patients. TCRdb keeps only in-frame clones here, not all; method: immunoSEQ multiplex PCR. The sample shows roughly 55,000 clones, about 92% of them seen only once. Sequencing was carried out using PBMCs. These TCRs come from a man in his forties with colorectal cancer.

This clone showed up just once. The chain uses TRBV5-1 and TRBJ1-5; D possibly corresponds to TRBD1 (5 bases). Germline CDR1 SGHRS, CDR2 YFSETQ. This CDR3 contains 15 residues. V lost 2 bases and J lost 3, with 12 bases in between. The CDR3 DNA reads as TGCGCCAGCAGCTTTACCGGGACTGACAATCAGCCCCAGCATTTT. Translating gives CASSFTGTDNQPQHF.

The chain has TRBV5-4 and TRBJ2-7, with TRBD2 matching over 12 bases. J lost 6 bases, V lost 5 bases, and 6 bases had no gene match. Germline loops: CDR1 SGHNT, CDR2 YYREEE (reference sequence). The CDR3 totals 14 residues. The CDR3 loop reads CASSRLAGVAEQYF. As DNA, the CDR3 is TGTGCCAGCAGTCGACTAGCGGGGGTTGCCGAGCAGTACTTC.

The rearrangement links TRBV3-1 (or the pseudogene TRBV3-2) to TRBJ1-6; 9 bases are a match to TRBD1. The CDR3 length is 16 residues. Germline V gene lookup returns CDR1 LGHDT and CDR2 YNNKEL (reference sequence). V lost 4 bases, J lost 6 bases, and 7 bases stayed unmatched. This CDR3 reads CASSPGTGLPNSPLHF. The CDR3, as DNA: TGTGCCAGCAGCCCCGGGACAGGGCTTCCTAATTCACCCCTCCACTTT.

This sequence joins TRBV14 and TRBJ1-6; TRBD1 might be the D (5 bases). The CDR3 sequence is 15 residues long. Germline V gene data show CDR1 as SGHDN and CDR2 as FVKESK. The V end lost 0 bases, the J end lost 8 bases, and 11 bases lay between the germline ends. CDR3 protein: CASSQDGRDYSPLHF. The CDR3 DNA reads TGTGCCAGCAGCCAAGACGGCAGGGATTATTCACCCCTCCACTTT.

This clone appeared once. The V gene is TRBV6-5, the J gene TRBJ2-2, with D perhaps TRBD1 (6 bases). Germline V gene data show CDR1 as MNHEY and CDR2 as SVGAGI. The CDR3 runs to 13 residues. Trimming stripped 6 bases from V and 5 bases from J, with 10 bases between. CDR3 coding DNA: TGTGCCAGCAGCCCGGACAGTACCGGGGAGCTGTTTTTT. It is translated as CASSPDSTGELFF.

This clone has just one count. CDR3: CASSPIGINEQYF. DNA of the CDR3: TGTGCCAGCAGCCCCATCGGGATAAACGAGCAGTACTTC. This sequence joins TRBV5-6 and TRBJ2-7; possible D gene TRBD2, 5 bases. The CDR3 loop spans 13 amino acids. CDR1 is SGHDT and CDR2 is YYEEEE in the germline V gene. Between the trimmed V and J ends, which lost 4 bases and 5 bases, there was a span of 13 bases.

The CDR3 spells CASSRIQWGSPLHF. The CDR3 DNA sequence: TGTGCCAGTAGTAGGATACAATGGGGCTCACCCCTCCACTTT. The V and J genes are TRBV19 and TRBJ1-6, with a weak D call TRBD1 (5 bases). CDR3 length equals 14 residues. Trimming shortened V by 4 bases and J by 10 bases, and 14 bases separated the two germline ends. The germline V gene encodes CDR1 LNHDA and CDR2 SQIVND (reference sequence).

The chain recombines TRBV5-1 with TRBJ1-3; D is unclear. This CDR3 has 14 residues. Trimming cost V 1 base and J 0 bases, with 5 bases left between them. Per the germline V gene, CDR1 is SGHRS and CDR2 is YFSETQ. DNA of the CDR3: TGCGCCAGCAGCTTGACGGTCTCTGGAAACACCATATATTTT. This encodes CASSLTVSGNTIYF.

This rearrangement joins TRBV29-1 to TRBJ1-2; D not certain. CDR3 length: 14 amino acids. V lost 3 bases to trimming and J lost 4 bases, with 15 bases between them. Per germline, CDR1 SQVTM and CDR2 ANQGSEA. In nucleotides, the CDR3 is TGCAGCGTTGAGCCCACCTCGACGGCCTATGGCTACACCTTC. It specifies CSVEPTSTAYGYTF.

The chain carries TRBV5-1 and TRBJ1-5; perhaps TRBD1 as D (6 bases). The V gene's germline CDR1 is SGHRS and CDR2 YFSETQ. Trimming shortened V by 4 bases and J by 7 bases, and 15 bases separated the two germline ends. This CDR3 region has 14 residues. CDR3 nucleotide sequence: TGCGCCAGCAGCCTACAGGGTGGAATCCAGCCCCAGCATTTT. It translates to CASSLQGGIQPQHF.

The chain joins TRBV6-2 or TRBV6-3 to TRBJ2-5; D ambiguous. Germline V gene data show CDR1 as MNHEY and CDR2 as SVGEGT. This CDR3 comprises 12 residues. With 5 bases removed from V and 7 bases from J, the gap between germline ends came to 11 bases. CDR3 loop: CASSNALGTQYF. As DNA, the CDR3 is TGTGCCAGCAGTAACGCCCTTGGGACCCAGTACTTC.

This clone has only one observation. The rearrangement uses TRBV4-1 and TRBJ2-2, with D tentatively TRBD2 (6 bases). Germline assignment: CDR1 MGHRA and CDR2 YSYEKL. The CDR3 is 16 residues long. V was trimmed by 2 bases and J by 1 base, leaving 11 bases between them. CDR3 amino acids: CASSQMGGGNTGELFF. In DNA, the CDR3 is TGCGCCAGCAGCCAAATGGGGGGAGGGAACACCGGGGAGCTGTTTTTT.

The chain carries TRBV9 and TRBJ2-4; no clear D. Germline V gene data show CDR1 as SGDLS and CDR2 as YYNGEE. The CDR3 covers 23 residues. V lost 3 bases and J lost 0, with 34 bases in between. CDR3 DNA sequence: TGTGCCAGCAGCGCCCCCAGCATCACTTGTGGGCGGTCTTTAAACTTAGCCAAAAACATTCAGTACTTC. Protein: CASSAPSITCGRSLNLAKNIQYF.